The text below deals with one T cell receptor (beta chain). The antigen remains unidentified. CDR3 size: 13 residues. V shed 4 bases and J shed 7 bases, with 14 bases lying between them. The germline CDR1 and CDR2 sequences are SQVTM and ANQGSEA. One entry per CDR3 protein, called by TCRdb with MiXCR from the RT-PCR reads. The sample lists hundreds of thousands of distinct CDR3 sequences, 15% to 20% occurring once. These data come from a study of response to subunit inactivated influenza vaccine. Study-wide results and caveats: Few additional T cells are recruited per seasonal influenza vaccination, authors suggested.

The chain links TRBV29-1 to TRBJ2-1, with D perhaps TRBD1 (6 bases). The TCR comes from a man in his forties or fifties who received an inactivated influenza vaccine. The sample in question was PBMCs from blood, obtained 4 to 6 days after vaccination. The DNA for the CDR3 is TGCAGCGTTGGTGGGACAAAGGGGAATGAGCAGTTCTTC. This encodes CSVGGTKGNEQFF.